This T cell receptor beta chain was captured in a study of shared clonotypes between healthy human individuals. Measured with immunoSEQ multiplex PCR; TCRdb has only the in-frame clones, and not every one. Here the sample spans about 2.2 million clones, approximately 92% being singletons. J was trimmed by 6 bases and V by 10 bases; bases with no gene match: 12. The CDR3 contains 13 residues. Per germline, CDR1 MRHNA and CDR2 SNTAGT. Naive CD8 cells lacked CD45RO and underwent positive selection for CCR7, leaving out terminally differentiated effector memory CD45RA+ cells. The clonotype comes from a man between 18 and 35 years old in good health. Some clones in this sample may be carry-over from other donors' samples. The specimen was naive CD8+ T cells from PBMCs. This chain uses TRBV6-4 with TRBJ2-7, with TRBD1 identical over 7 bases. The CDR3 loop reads CATKGQVSGEQYF. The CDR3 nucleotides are TGTGCCACCAAAGGACAGGTGTCGGGCGAGCAGTACTTC.